The clone carrying this T cell receptor beta chain was picked up a small number of times. Antigen: not known. Sequencing was performed with immunoSEQ multiplex PCR; in TCRdb, only in-frame clones are kept and a portion is missing. The sample carries about 8,800 clones, roughly 70% recorded once. This record comes from a study of chemoradiotherapy in HPV16-positive cancers. On the study more broadly: Functional T-cell assays on a couple of HPV16-positive patients' cells defined candidate HPV-specific clones and common TCR motifs. Regarding the study as a whole: HPV-responsive T-cell expansion during chemoradiotherapy was linked to improved recurrence-free survival in HPV16-positive patients. Only a couple of HPV16-positive patients supplied the functional HPV-specificity definition. During treatment, candidate HPV-specific clones and E7-related motifs expanded in tumor.

Germline V gene lookup returns CDR1 MNHEY and CDR2 SMNVEV (reference sequence). The CDR3 spans 15 residues. V trimming: 0 bases; J trimming: 5 bases; junction bases outside the gene matches: 5. J is TRBJ2-7 and V is TRBV27; 9 nucleotides line up with TRBD1. The material was tumor tissue, obtained from a patient who underwent chemoradiotherapy. This clonotype originated in a human donor with HPV-associated anogenital cancer. The CDR3 region has the DNA TGTGCCAGCAGTTTATCTCGGGACAGGGTCCACGAGCAGTACTTC. Translated: CASSLSRDRVHEQYF.